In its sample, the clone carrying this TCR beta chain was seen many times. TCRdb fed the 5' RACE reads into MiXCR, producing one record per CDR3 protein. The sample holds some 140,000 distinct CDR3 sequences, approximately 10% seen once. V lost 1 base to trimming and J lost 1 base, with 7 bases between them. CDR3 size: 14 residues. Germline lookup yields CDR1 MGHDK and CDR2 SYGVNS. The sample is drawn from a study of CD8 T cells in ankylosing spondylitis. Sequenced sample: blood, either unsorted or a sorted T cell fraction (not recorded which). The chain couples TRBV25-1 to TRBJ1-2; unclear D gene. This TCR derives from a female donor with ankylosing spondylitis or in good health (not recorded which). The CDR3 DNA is TGTGCCAGCAGTGAATTGGGCAGTAACTATGGCTACACCTTC. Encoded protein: CASSELGSNYGYTF.